These 2 T cell receptor beta chains came from one sample sequenced in a study of blood T cell repertoires in COVID-19. Assay: immunoSEQ multiplex PCR; the TCRdb copy retains only in-frame clones and omits some. The sample shows about 480,000 clones, 88% of them seen only once. The sample was PBMCs or T cells enriched from blood (not recorded which). All receptors derive from a middle-aged woman who had recovered from COVID-19.

The rearrangement links TRBV19 to TRBJ2-7; tentatively, D is TRBD1 (6 bases). Germline V gene data show CDR1 as LNHDA and CDR2 as SQIVND (reference sequence). Trimming left V 5 bases short and J 4 bases short, with 18 bases between. CDR3 length: 15 residues. CDR3 amino acids: CASSPRQAQIYEQYF. Here the CDR3 DNA reads TGTGCCAGTAGTCCCCGACAGGCACAAATTTACGAGCAGTACTTC.

The chain employs TRBV10-3 and TRBJ2-2; 14 nucleotides agree with TRBD2. Trimming at V came to 2 bases and at J to 0 bases, leaving 2 bases not matched to a gene. Germline loops: CDR1 ENHRY, CDR2 SYGVKD. The CDR3 is 18 residues long. The CDR3 spells CAISERLAGGPNTGELFF. The CDR3 DNA reads as TGTGCCATCAGTGAGAGACTAGCGGGAGGGCCGAACACCGGGGAGCTGTTTTTT.